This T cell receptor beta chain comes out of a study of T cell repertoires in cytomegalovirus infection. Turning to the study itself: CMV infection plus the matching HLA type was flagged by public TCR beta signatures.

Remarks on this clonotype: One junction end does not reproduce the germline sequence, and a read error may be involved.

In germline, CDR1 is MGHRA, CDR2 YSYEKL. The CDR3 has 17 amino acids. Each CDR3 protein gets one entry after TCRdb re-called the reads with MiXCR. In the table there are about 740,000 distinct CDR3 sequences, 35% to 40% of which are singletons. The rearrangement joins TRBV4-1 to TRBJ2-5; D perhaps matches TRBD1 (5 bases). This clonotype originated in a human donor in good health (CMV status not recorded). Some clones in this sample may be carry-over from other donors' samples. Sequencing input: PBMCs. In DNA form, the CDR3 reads TGTGCCAGCAGCCAAGGGGTTGAGGACGATCCGCACGAGACCCAGTACTTC. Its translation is CASSQGVEDDPHETQYF.